This TCR beta chain came from a study of blood T cell repertoires in COVID-19. Across the study: COVID-19 samples collected from the United States, Italy and Spain covered acute and convalescent phases. The cDNA or gDNA used as material had been derived from T cells, B-cell-depleted T cells, or PBMCs.

Data came from immunoSEQ multiplex PCR; TCRdb stores just in-frame clones and leaves some out. Here the sample spans about 92,000 clones, roughly 85% being singletons. Trimming left V 1 base short and J 0 bases short, with 10 bases between. The germline V gene has CDR1 SGHVS and CDR2 FNYEAQ. The CDR3 contains 15 residues. Sequenced input: peripheral blood. The clonotype originates from a man older than 75 with acute or convalescent COVID-19. This chain joins TRBV7-6 and TRBJ2-7, with D tentatively TRBD1 (6 bases). The CDR3 bases are TGTGCCAGCAGCTTAGACTCGGACAGCTCCTACGAGCAGTACTTC. Translated, it gives CASSLDSDSSYEQYF.